This T cell receptor (beta chain) was observed in a study of blood T cell repertoires in COVID-19. In the study overall: Some COVID-19 samples were acute and others convalescent; all came from the United States, Italy and Spain.

The germline gives CDR1 SGDLS, CDR2 YYNGEE. With V trimmed by 0 bases and J by 7 bases, 7 bases remained unmatched. The CDR3 sequence is 15 residues long. In the study's own analysis: Researchers report that nucleated cell counts were estimated from reference gene primer amplification. The assay was immunoSEQ multiplex PCR, and TCRdb's table has in-frame clones only and misses some. The DNA was the basis for D and trimming; V, J and clone size are from that table. The table lists approximately 50,000 clones, under 95% of them singletons, with 3.9% in the top ten. The receptor's source is a human donor in a cohort sampled during active COVID-19. The material sequenced was peripheral blood. The chain joins TRBV9 to TRBJ2-1, with TRBD2 matching 7 bases. In DNA form, the CDR3 reads TGTGCCAGCAGCGTAGTGGCGGGAGTGGCGAATGAGCAGTTCTTC. Translated, it gives CASSVVAGVANEQFF.